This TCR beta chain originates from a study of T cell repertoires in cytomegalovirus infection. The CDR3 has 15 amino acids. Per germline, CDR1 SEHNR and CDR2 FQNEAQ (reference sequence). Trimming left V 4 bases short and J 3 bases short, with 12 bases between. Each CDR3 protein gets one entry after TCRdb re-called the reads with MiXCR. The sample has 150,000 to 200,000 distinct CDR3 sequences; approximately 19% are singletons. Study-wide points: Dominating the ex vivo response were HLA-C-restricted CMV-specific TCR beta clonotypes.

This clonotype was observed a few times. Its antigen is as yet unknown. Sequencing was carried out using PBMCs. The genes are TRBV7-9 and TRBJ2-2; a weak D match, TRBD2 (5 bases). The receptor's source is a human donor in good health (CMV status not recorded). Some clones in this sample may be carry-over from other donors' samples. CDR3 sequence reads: CASSSPFGDTGELFF. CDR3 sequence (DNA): TGTGCCAGCAGCTCTCCTTTCGGGGACACCGGGGAGCTGTTTTTT.